Below, one TCR beta chain is given with its context. Its antigen target is currently unknown. No per-base quality is available; no much larger clone lies one base away. In the ophthalmopathy patients, disease was moderately to severely active, with a Clinical Activity Score of 3 or more, a NOSPECS grade of 4 or more, and a duration of less than 3 months. The study excluded patients with uncontrolled infections, other autoimmune diseases, pregnancy or lactation. Diagnoses were based on clinical symptoms, serum thyroxine and TRAb, thyroid ultrasound and orbital computed tomography. PBMCs were isolated from around 10 ml of fresh peripheral blood by Ficoll-Paque density gradient centrifugation. Total RNA was extracted using Trizol reagent, and RNA quality was assessed on an Agilent 2100 Bioanalyzer. V and J are truncated by 3 bases and 5 bases respectively, leaving an intervening sequence of 10 bases. CDR3 length: 12 amino acids, cysteine to phenylalanine. CDR3 DNA only is kept here, 36 bases in frame from base 1. According to the germline V gene (reference sequence), CDR1 reads DFQATT and CDR2 reads SNEGSKA.

This sample was included in a study of T cells in Graves' hyperthyroidism and ophthalmopathy (dated 2019 in TCRdb). Background for the entire study: Peripheral blood was sampled at the time of initial diagnosis, prior to any treatment. To identify distinguishing TCR V-J signatures, a discovery cohort of 100 or so patients was used, comprising fewer than 45 with Graves' ophthalmopathy and 55 to 65 with stable Graves' hyperthyroidism. Whether ophthalmopathy could be predicted prospectively was tested in an independent validation cohort made up of under 20 hyperthyroidism patients plus 17 patients who later progressed to ophthalmopathy. The 95 to 100 discovery patients were randomly divided into training and test sets at a 7:3 ratio. The study also compared thyroid tissue and blood T-cell repertoires from five or six Graves' hyperthyroidism patients. Once sampling was done, hyperthyroidism patients were given methimazole at a starting dose of 30 mg daily, whereas ophthalmopathy patients were given high-dose intravenous methylprednisolone. The paper reports TCR Vbeta CDR3 sequencing of about 140 peripheral blood samples: over 40 ophthalmopathy, about 75 hyperthyroidism and around 17 progressor patients. The full study reports these points: In validation, the model predicted progression to ophthalmopathy a median of approximately 6.3 months before onset, with roughly 70% sensitivity and almost 75% specificity. In cross-validation, a model built on a 13 V-J signature told ophthalmopathy apart from stable hyperthyroidism with under 90% sensitivity and approximately 81% specificity, and in testing the same model reached 80%/75%. No statistical method was used to fix the sample size in advance, and group allocation was not hidden from the investigators. Blood samples also contained most of the expanded thyroid clonotypes (frequency above 0.001), which suggests that blood repertoires may reflect thyroid immune responses.

TCR beta CDR3 regions were amplified from RNA transcripts. A first-round RT-PCR of the TCR CDR3 used the HTBI primer set with the Qiagen OneStep RT-PCR kit. A second multiplex PCR round built the libraries, followed by size selection and purification. Paired-end sequencing of the libraries was performed with 100 bp reads on an Illumina HiSeq2000. Per the authors' processing: SOAPnuke was used to process the raw data, throwing out any read that contained adapters or uncalled bases, had a mean Phred below 15, or lacked an exact constant-primer or identifier match. COPE v1.2.5 was used to merge high-quality paired reads, and clonotypes were defined as unique nucleotide sequences. Clonotypes were aligned to IMGT TRBV, TRBD and TRBJ reference segments using MiTCR v1.1. The analysis included only V-J combinations with a frequency above 0.0001, which together covered more than 99% of the repertoires. The TCS score was defined as F50 (clonal expansion) divided by E x V (chaos), with BLOSUM62-based TCRdist calculated between CDR3 peptides within each V-J. Welch's t-statistics and random forest reduced 500 to 650 V-J features to roughly 13, which were used in a naive Bayes classifier (R e1071). Thyroid-blood repertoire similarity was quantified with the Morisita-Horn index. TCRdb reran the public reads through fastp at Q25 and MiXCR, keeping productive beta chains. Entries are consolidated by CDR3 protein sequence, retaining the most common genes and DNA. In this record, the V and J calls reflect TCRdb's handling and not the investigators' own analysis. The sample yields tens of thousands of distinct CDR3 sequences; under 60% were counted once. The top ten clonotypes cover 17% of the sample.

The sequenced material came from blood. This chain is built from TRBV20-1 and TRBJ1-1, with the D segment identity uncertain. The sequence was collected from a man aged 40-50 years with Graves' ophthalmopathy. The CDR3 region: CSASGARTEAFF. The DNA sequence follows: TGCAGTGCTAGTGGAGCGCGGACTGAAGCTTTCTTT.